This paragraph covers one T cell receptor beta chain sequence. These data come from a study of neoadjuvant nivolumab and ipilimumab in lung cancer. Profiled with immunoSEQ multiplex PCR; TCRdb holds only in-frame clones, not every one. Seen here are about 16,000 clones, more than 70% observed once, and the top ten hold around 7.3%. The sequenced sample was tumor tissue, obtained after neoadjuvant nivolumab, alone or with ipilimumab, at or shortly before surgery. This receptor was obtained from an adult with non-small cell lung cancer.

This CDR3 is CASSEGFEQPQHF. CDR3 nucleotides: TGTGCCAGTAGTGAGGGGTTCGAACAGCCCCAGCATTTT. The chain combines TRBV19 with TRBJ1-5; maybe TRBD1 (5 bases). From germline, CDR1 is LNHDA and CDR2 SQIVND (reference sequence). The CDR3 loop spans 13 amino acids. V dropped 5 bases and J dropped 7 bases, with 12 bases sitting between them.